This T cell receptor beta chain was identified in a study of shared clonotypes between healthy human individuals. CDR3 length: 15 residues. CDR1 and CDR2 (germline): MGHDK, SYGVNS. Between the trimmed V and J ends, which lost 6 bases and 2 bases, there was a span of 15 bases. Researchers divided each subset's genomic DNA evenly across several immunoSEQ plates. Sequenced by immunoSEQ multiplex PCR; TCRdb stores in-frame clones only, minus some. The sample comprises some 2,500,000 clones, about nine tenths of which are singletons, and 0.37% rests with the top ten. Sequencing was done on a sample of naive CD4+ T cells from PBMCs. Subset indicated: CD45RA+ positively selected. The sequence was collected from a man younger than 35 in good health. Some clones in this sample may be carry-over from other donors' samples. The V call is TRBV25-1, the J call TRBJ2-3; D gene unclear. CDR3 amino acids: CASRDVGRITDTQYF. The CDR3 DNA sequence: TGTGCCAGCAGAGACGTCGGGCGGATCACAGATACGCAGTATTTT. Filled out from reference TRBV25-1 and TRBJ2-3, the complete variable domain reads EADIYQTPRYLVIGTGKKITLECSQTMGHDKMYWYQQDPGMELHLIHYSYGVNSTEKGDLSSESTVSRIRTEHFPLTLESARPSHTSQYLCASRDVGRITDTQYFGPGTRLTVL.